This T cell receptor beta chain is from a study of blood T cell repertoires in COVID-19. The CDR3 has 17 amino acids. The V gene lost 3 bases and the J gene lost 4 bases, with 21 bases spanning the gap. The germline gives CDR1 LNHDA, CDR2 SQIVND (reference sequence). Some clones are missing from TCRdb's copy, which holds only in-frame ones; the method was immunoSEQ multiplex PCR. The sample shows 100,000 to 150,000 clones, around 80% of them seen only once. This receptor was taken from a woman in her forties or fifties with acute or convalescent COVID-19. The chain joins TRBV19 to TRBJ1-2; possibly TRBD1 for D (6 bases). The material sequenced was peripheral blood. CDR3 nucleotide sequence: TGTGCCAGTAGTATCCCCGCGACAGGAATGCATGGCTATGGCTACACCTTC. Amino acids: CASSIPATGMHGYGYTF.